A selection of T cell receptor beta chains follows, all from one sample in a study of T cell repertoires in cytomegalovirus infection. TCRdb reanalysed the reads using MiXCR and keeps one entry per CDR3 protein. This table holds 300,000 or so distinct CDR3 sequences, more than 20% found once. The sequencing sample was made of PBMCs. All receptors derive from a human donor in good health (CMV status not recorded). Some clones in this sample may be carry-over from other donors' samples. Each CDR3 is given with its conserved first and last residue. The order of the fields is CDR3 length, clone size, J gene, V gene, CDR3 protein. Clone size, where shown, is once, few, many, or a class for clones that have expanded.

cdr3_length: 18
clone_size: NA
j_call: TRBJ1-1
v_call: TRBV11-2
cdr3_aa: CASSSRRAGQGGGTEAFF

cdr3_length: 15
clone_size: few
j_call: TRBJ2-1
v_call: TRBV11-2
cdr3_aa: CASSLAGTGFNEQFF

cdr3_length: 15
clone_size: few
j_call: TRBJ2-6
v_call: TRBV11-2
cdr3_aa: CASSLWGAGANVLTF

cdr3_length: 13
clone_size: many
j_call: TRBJ2-2
v_call: TRBV28
cdr3_aa: CASRQTVTGELFF

cdr3_length: 14
clone_size: few
j_call: TRBJ2-1
v_call: TRBV7-9
cdr3_aa: CASSLIIQGNEQFF

cdr3_length: 13
clone_size: many
j_call: TRBJ1-5
v_call: TRBV7-2
cdr3_aa: CASSLGQPQPQHF

cdr3_length: 12
clone_size: few
j_call: TRBJ2-5
v_call: TRBV25-1
cdr3_aa: CASLDGVGTQYF

cdr3_length: 13
clone_size: NA
j_call: TRBJ1-4
v_call: TRBV7-8
cdr3_aa: CASSFVANEKLFF

cdr3_length: 17
clone_size: many
j_call: TRBJ2-7
v_call: TRBV11-2
cdr3_aa: CASRFGTSGGGSYEQYF

cdr3_length: 14
clone_size: NA
j_call: TRBJ2-3
v_call: TRBV20-1
cdr3_aa: CSARDPGIADTQYF

cdr3_length: 15
clone_size: many
j_call: TRBJ2-3
v_call: TRBV7-2
cdr3_aa: CASSLSGLSTDTQYF

cdr3_length: 14
clone_size: NA
j_call: TRBJ1-1
v_call: TRBV25-1
cdr3_aa: CASTRTGSNTEAFF

cdr3_length: 14
clone_size: few
j_call: TRBJ2-7
v_call: TRBV28
cdr3_aa: CASSFPGNRREQYF

cdr3_length: 17
clone_size: many
j_call: TRBJ1-5
v_call: TRBV7-9
cdr3_aa: CASSLEVDSAGNQPQHF

cdr3_length: 13
clone_size: NA
j_call: TRBJ2-3
v_call: TRBV24-1
cdr3_aa: CATGEDSTDTQYF

cdr3_length: 13
clone_size: NA
j_call: TRBJ1-1
v_call: TRBV12-3/TRBV12-4
cdr3_aa: CASSQDRAHEAFF

cdr3_length: 15
clone_size: many
j_call: TRBJ2-7
v_call: TRBV6-6
cdr3_aa: CASSSPTDLSYEQYF

cdr3_length: 14
clone_size: many
j_call: TRBJ1-1
v_call: TRBV7-2
cdr3_aa: CASSLAGFRTEAFF

cdr3_length: 14
clone_size: NA
j_call: TRBJ1-2
v_call: TRBV28
cdr3_aa: CASSRPGSRIGYTF

cdr3_length: 12
clone_size: NA
j_call: TRBJ2-7
v_call: TRBV20-1
cdr3_aa: CSARDKKGGMYF

cdr3_length: 13
clone_size: many
j_call: TRBJ2-7
v_call: TRBV7-2
cdr3_aa: CASSLVRGYEQYF

cdr3_length: 14
clone_size: few
j_call: TRBJ2-5
v_call: TRBV20-1
cdr3_aa: CSAPRDRGLETQYF

cdr3_length: 12
clone_size: many
j_call: TRBJ2-4
v_call: TRBV20-1
cdr3_aa: CSAVRELNIQYF

cdr3_length: 12
clone_size: many
j_call: TRBJ1-1
v_call: TRBV10-3
cdr3_aa: CATGGSQHEAFF

cdr3_length: 15
clone_size: few
j_call: TRBJ1-5
v_call: TRBV7-2
cdr3_aa: CASSSGTAGNQPQHF

cdr3_length: 14
clone_size: few
j_call: TRBJ1-5
v_call: TRBV7-3
cdr3_aa: CASSLRGANQPQHF

cdr3_length: 13
clone_size: many
j_call: TRBJ1-2
v_call: TRBV28
cdr3_aa: CASSFGGGYGYTF

cdr3_length: 16
clone_size: few
j_call: TRBJ2-3
v_call: TRBV7-2
cdr3_aa: CASSRSTGMGTDTQYF

cdr3_length: 14
clone_size: NA
j_call: TRBJ2-7
v_call: TRBV20-1
cdr3_aa: CSARDPRGLGEQYF

cdr3_length: 14
clone_size: NA
j_call: TRBJ1-5
v_call: TRBV18
cdr3_aa: CASSPAMGNQPQHF

cdr3_length: 20
clone_size: NA
j_call: TRBJ2-1
v_call: TRBV19
cdr3_aa: CASRHTTYGLADTGGNEQFF

cdr3_length: 15
clone_size: once
j_call: TRBJ2-1
v_call: TRBV27
cdr3_aa: CASSLSAGDSGRQFF

cdr3_length: 14
clone_size: NA
j_call: TRBJ2-7
v_call: TRBV29-1
cdr3_aa: CSVSGGQGSYEQYF

cdr3_length: 12
clone_size: NA
j_call: TRBJ1-2
v_call: TRBV30
cdr3_aa: CASGTGGFGYTF

cdr3_length: 13
clone_size: few
j_call: TRBJ2-3
v_call: TRBV7-2
cdr3_aa: CASSSTVGDTQYF

cdr3_length: 16
clone_size: NA
j_call: TRBJ1-5
v_call: TRBV2
cdr3_aa: CASSYDRGQSNQPQHF

cdr3_length: 13
clone_size: NA
j_call: TRBJ1-2
v_call: TRBV2
cdr3_aa: CASSPGINYGYTF

cdr3_length: 13
clone_size: few
j_call: TRBJ2-7
v_call: TRBV20-1
cdr3_aa: CSASVRVRGEQYF

cdr3_length: 14
clone_size: few
j_call: TRBJ2-2
v_call: TRBV6-4
cdr3_aa: CASSVGVNTGELFF

cdr3_length: 15
clone_size: many
j_call: TRBJ2-7
v_call: TRBV7-2
cdr3_aa: CASSLGSSGIWEQYF

cdr3_length: 14
clone_size: NA
j_call: TRBJ1-1
v_call: TRBV5-1
cdr3_aa: CASSLAGQSSEAFF

cdr3_length: 15
clone_size: NA
j_call: TRBJ1-3
v_call: TRBV6-2/TRBV6-3
cdr3_aa: CASSYSMDIGNTIYF

cdr3_length: 16
clone_size: few
j_call: TRBJ2-7
v_call: TRBV27
cdr3_aa: CASSSFLGTRVYEQYF